One and the same sample provided the 14 T cell receptor beta chains below, sequenced in a study of T cells in Graves' hyperthyroidism and ophthalmopathy. RNA transcripts yielded amplified TCR beta CDR3 regions. With the HTBI primer set, the TCR CDR3 went through a first round of RT-PCR. TCRdb reprocessed the multiplex PCR reads with MiXCR, giving one entry per CDR3 protein. In the table there are about 700,000 distinct CDR3 sequences, 12% to 15% of which are singletons. Sequencing used blood. The source of these receptors is a woman under 30 with Graves' hyperthyroidism.

This clonotype appeared a few times. The chain carries TRBV7-8 and TRBJ2-5; TRBD1 or TRBD2 may be the D gene (6 bases each). The CDR3 length is 14 residues. V was shortened by 5 bases and J by 4 bases, with 14 bases between the two germline ends. Germline loops: CDR1 SGHVS, CDR2 FQNEAQ. The CDR3 DNA reads as TGTGCCAGCAGCCAGGAGGGGGGCCGAGAGACCCAGTACTTC. This gives the protein CASSQEGGRETQYF.

This clonotype was recorded at least ten times. The chain recombines TRBV5-1 with TRBJ1-3; no firm D call. The CDR3 has 12 amino acids. Germline V CDR1 and CDR2: SGHRS, YFSETQ. V lost 0 bases to trimming and J lost 11 bases, with 9 bases between them. Here the CDR3 reads CASSLAGTSIYF. CDR3 DNA: TGCGCCAGCAGCTTGGCCGGCACCTCCATATATTTT.

The rearrangement joins TRBV6-1 to TRBJ2-6, with 11 bases that match TRBD1. The germline gives CDR1 MNHNS, CDR2 SASEGT. The length of the CDR3 is 20 residues. J gave up 1 base and V 6 bases, and 14 bases lay outside the gene matches. CDR3 region: CASSLKSPGQGGSGANVLTF. The DNA of the CDR3 is TGTGCCAGCAGCCTCAAGTCACCGGGACAGGGGGGGTCTGGGGCCAACGTCCTGACTTTC.

This sequence joins TRBV2 and TRBJ2-2; D is unclear. The CDR3 has 13 residues. V was pared by 2 bases and J by 4 bases, with 5 bases between. CDR1 is SNHLY, CDR2 FYNNEI, per germline. The CDR3 DNA reads TGTGCCAGCAGTGAATCGGTCACCGGGGAGCTGTTTTTT. It specifies CASSESVTGELFF.

The chain uses TRBV30 and TRBJ2-2; possibly TRBD1 for D (6 bases). The CDR3 has 14 residues. V was clipped by 3 bases and J by 5 bases, with 13 bases between them. The V gene's germline CDR1 is GTSNPN and CDR2 SVGIG (reference sequence). CDR3 region: CAWRWDTSTGELFF. Here the CDR3 DNA reads TGTGCCTGGAGGTGGGACACCTCGACCGGGGAGCTGTTTTTT.

This clonotype was seen at least ten times. The chain recombines TRBV28 with TRBJ1-6; D not resolved. Trimming took 6 bases from V and 10 from J, leaving 13 bases between them. This CDR3 has 13 amino acids. The germline V gene has CDR1 MDHEN and CDR2 SYDVKM. This CDR3 is CASSWEGGSPLHF. DNA for the CDR3: TGTGCCAGCAGCTGGGAGGGAGGCTCACCCCTCCACTTT.

The chain recombines TRBV28 with TRBJ2-1; 12 bases match TRBD2. The CDR3 contains 14 residues. Germline V gene lookup returns CDR1 MDHEN and CDR2 SYDVKM. Trimming removed 4 bases from V and 7 bases from J; junction bases left unmatched: 2. The CDR3: CASSWTSGKNEQFF. In nucleotides, the CDR3 is TGTGCCAGCAGTTGGACTAGCGGGAAGAATGAGCAGTTCTTC.

The sample holds many counts of this clonotype. This chain joins TRBV7-6 and TRBJ2-7; 7 bases agree with TRBD2. The CDR3 sequence is 15 residues long. Looked up from germline, CDR1 is SGHVS and CDR2 is FNYEAQ. The V gene end was trimmed by 1 base and the J gene end by 2 bases; junction bases not matched to a gene: 5. CDR3 residues: CASSLGSGGTYEQYF. The DNA for the CDR3 is TGTGCCAGCAGCTTAGGGTCGGGAGGTACCTACGAGCAGTACTTC.

This clonotype was counted at least ten times. V is TRBV5-8 and J is TRBJ2-7; the match to TRBD2 covers 14 bases. The CDR3 length is 15 residues. Trimming took 4 bases from V and 5 from J; bases not matched to a gene: 5. Germline CDR1 SGHTS, CDR2 YDEGEE. CDR3 DNA: TGTGCCAGCAGCCACCGGACTAGCGGGAGGAACGAGCAGTACTTC. Translated: CASSHRTSGRNEQYF.

This clonotype was observed many times. The chain uses TRBV6-2 or TRBV6-3 and TRBJ2-7; 14 positions match TRBD2. CDR3 length equals 15 residues. In germline, CDR1 is MNHEY, CDR2 SVGEGT. V trimming: 2 bases; J trimming: 3 bases; junction bases outside the gene matches: 0. DNA for the CDR3: TGTGCCAGCAGTTACGGACTAGCGGGAGGCTACGAGCAGTACTTC. This codes for CASSYGLAGGYEQYF.

This clonotype appeared many times. The chain carries TRBV2 and TRBJ2-3; no reliable D call. Looked up from germline, CDR1 is SNHLY and CDR2 is FYNNEI. With 6 bases removed from V and 0 bases from J, the gap between germline ends came to 10 bases. The CDR3 has 14 residues. Written as DNA, the CDR3 is TGTGCCAGCAGGCCAACTGTTAGCACAGATACGCAGTATTTT. This sequence encodes CASRPTVSTDTQYF.

The rearrangement links TRBV4-3 to TRBJ2-7, with D tentatively TRBD1 or TRBD2 (6 bases each). The end of the DNA is better explained by TRBJ2-1, so the J call may be wrong. There are 18 residues in the CDR3. CDR1 and CDR2 from the germline V gene are LGHNA and YSLEER. CDR3 in amino acids: CASSQDSRRDTLGDEQFF. The CDR3 coding sequence is TGCGCCAGCAGCCAAGATTCCAGGCGGGACACCTTAGGGGACGAGCAGTTCTTC.

This clonotype has just a few counts. This sequence joins TRBV6-1 and TRBJ2-1, with D possibly being TRBD1 (6 bases). The CDR3 loop spans 12 amino acids. The germline V gene encodes CDR1 MNHNS and CDR2 SASEGT. The V end lost 7 bases, the J end lost 5 bases, and 9 bases lay between the germline ends. CDR3 nucleotide sequence: TGTGCCAGCACGACAGGTAACAATGAGCAGTTCTTC. Protein: CASTTGNNEQFF.

The table lists this clonotype with a few counts. The V and J genes are TRBV20-1 and TRBJ2-1; the D gene is possibly TRBD2 (6 bases). Trimming pared 0 bases from V and 2 bases from J, leaving 8 bases between. CDR1 and CDR2 from the germline V gene are DFQATT and SNEGSKA (reference sequence). This CDR3 is built from 14 residues. The CDR3 is CSARDRLAYNEQFF. CDR3 nucleotides: TGCAGTGCTAGAGATCGACTAGCCTACAATGAGCAGTTCTTC.